This TCR beta chain was identified in a study of blood T cell repertoires in COVID-19. Overall study: The study drew acute and convalescent COVID-19 samples from the United States, Italy and Spain. The analysed material was cDNA or gDNA that came from T cells, B-cell-depleted T cells, or PBMCs.

Repertoires were generated with immunoSEQ multiplex PCR, while TCRdb's copy carries only in-frame clones and drops some. The profile covers about 180,000 clones, with around 87% appearing a single time and roughly 2.5% taken by the ten largest. Sequencing was carried out using peripheral blood. This TCR was recovered from a man aged 35-49 years with active or convalescent COVID-19.

CDR3 in amino acids: CASSPAIAGGKETQYF. In DNA, the CDR3 is TGTGCCAGCTCACCAGCCATAGCGGGGGGCAAAGAGACCCAGTACTTC. J is TRBJ2-5 and V is TRBV18; 10 bases match TRBD2. Germline CDR1 reads KGHSH; CDR2 reads LQKENI. The trim removed 2 bases at V and 3 bases at J, leaving 6 bases unmatched. The CDR3 spans 16 residues.